The entry that follows covers one T cell receptor (beta chain) sequence. As yet, its antigen is unknown. The CDR3 extends over 15 amino acids. V was clipped by 3 bases and J by 0 bases, with 11 bases between them. Per germline, CDR1 MNHEY and CDR2 SVGAGI. This specimen comes from a study of spatial heterogeneity in lung cancer. Noted time point: sample taken at primary tumor resection. Untreated early-stage non-small cell lung cancer patients, around 72 in total, were the donors. Whole RNA, which was extracted from tumor, nontumor lung tissue or frozen PBMC, was sequenced without any cell sorting. Study-wide points: Ubiquitous, expanded tumor-derived TCRs were more frequently observed in blood at resection than at follow-up.

Unique molecular identifiers tagged every individual TCR cDNA molecule. TCRdb independently ran MiXCR on the 5' RACE reads; one entry per CDR3 protein. The sample includes under 25,000 distinct CDR3 sequences, approximately 6.2% of them seen just once. The V call is TRBV6-5, the J call TRBJ1-1, with D uncertain. The source of this sequence is a male donor with early-stage non-small cell lung cancer. The sample in question was PBMCs, obtained at surgery. CDR3 coding DNA: TGTGCCAGCAGTTATGATGGCAGCATGAACACTGAAGCTTTCTTT. It translates to CASSYDGSMNTEAFF.